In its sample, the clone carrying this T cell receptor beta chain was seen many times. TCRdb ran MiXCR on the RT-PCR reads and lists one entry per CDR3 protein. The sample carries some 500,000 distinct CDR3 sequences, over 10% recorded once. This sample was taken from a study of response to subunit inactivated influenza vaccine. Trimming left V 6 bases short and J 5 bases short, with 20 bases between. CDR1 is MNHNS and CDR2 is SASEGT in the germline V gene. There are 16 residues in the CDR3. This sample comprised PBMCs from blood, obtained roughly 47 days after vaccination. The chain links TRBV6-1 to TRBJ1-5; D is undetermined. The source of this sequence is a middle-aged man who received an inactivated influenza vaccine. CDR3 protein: CASRRSGGTLHQPQHF. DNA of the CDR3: TGTGCCAGCAGGCGTTCGGGAGGTACGCTCCATCAGCCCCAGCATTTT.